The clone carrying this TCR beta chain was observed many times. Its antigen remains unknown. This sample was included in a study of CD8 T cells in ankylosing spondylitis. Regarding the study as a whole: Some of these motif variants have turned up before, in reports on reactive arthritis synovial fluid and blood. Enrichment of disease-linked clones was reportedly significant in matched ankylosing spondylitis synovial fluid. Seemingly characteristic of ankylosing spondylitis blood was a TCR beta motif consisting of about 8 highly homologous variants.

The authors made TCR beta libraries by quantitative 5'-RACE with molecular barcodes. TCRdb redid the calling of the 5' RACE reads with MiXCR, one entry per CDR3 protein. The sample shows about 460,000 distinct CDR3 sequences, about 5% of them seen only once. The CDR3 is made up of 12 amino acids. Trimming shortened V by 6 bases and J by 0 bases, and 9 bases separated the two germline ends. The germline V gene encodes CDR1 DFQATT and CDR2 SNEGSKA (reference sequence). V is TRBV20-1 and J is TRBJ2-7; D is unresolved. The specimen was blood, either unsorted or a sorted T cell fraction (not recorded which). The source of this sequence is a male donor with ankylosing spondylitis. The DNA of the CDR3 is TGCAGTGCGACCGGGTCCTCCTACGAGCAGTACTTC. This sequence encodes CSATGSSYEQYF.